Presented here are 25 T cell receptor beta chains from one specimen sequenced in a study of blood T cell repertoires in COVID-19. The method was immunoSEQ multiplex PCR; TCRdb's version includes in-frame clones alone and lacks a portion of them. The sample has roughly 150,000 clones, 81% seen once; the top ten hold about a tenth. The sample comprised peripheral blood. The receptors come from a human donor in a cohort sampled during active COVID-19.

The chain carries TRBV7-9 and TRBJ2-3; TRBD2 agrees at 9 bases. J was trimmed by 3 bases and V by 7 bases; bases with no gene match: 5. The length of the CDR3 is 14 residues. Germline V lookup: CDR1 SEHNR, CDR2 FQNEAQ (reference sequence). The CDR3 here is CASTQSGRTDTQYF. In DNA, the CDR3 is TGTGCCAGCACCCAGAGCGGGAGGACAGATACGCAGTATTTT.

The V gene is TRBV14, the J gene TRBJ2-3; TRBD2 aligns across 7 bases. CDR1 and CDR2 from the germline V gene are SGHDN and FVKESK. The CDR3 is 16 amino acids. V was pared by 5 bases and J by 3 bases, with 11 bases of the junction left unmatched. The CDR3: CASSVGAQRGTDTQYF. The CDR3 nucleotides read TGTGCCAGCAGCGTCGGGGCTCAGCGGGGAACAGATACGCAGTATTTT.

CDR3 residues: CASSYSIRARTYEQYF. CDR3 in DNA: TGTGCCAGCAGTTACTCGATAAGAGCTAGAACCTACGAGCAGTACTTC. This sequence joins TRBV6-2 or TRBV6-3 and TRBJ2-7; D gene unclear. V lost 0 bases to trimming and J lost 2 bases, with 14 bases between them. Germline CDR1 and CDR2: MNHEY and SVGEGT. The CDR3 runs 16 residues.

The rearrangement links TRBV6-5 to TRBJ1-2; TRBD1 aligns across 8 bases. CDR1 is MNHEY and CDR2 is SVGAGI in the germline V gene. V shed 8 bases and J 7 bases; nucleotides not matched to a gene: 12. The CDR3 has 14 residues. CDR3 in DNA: TGTGCCAGCGCGGTGCGGGCAGGGGGCTTTGGCTACACCTTC. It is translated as CASAVRAGGFGYTF.

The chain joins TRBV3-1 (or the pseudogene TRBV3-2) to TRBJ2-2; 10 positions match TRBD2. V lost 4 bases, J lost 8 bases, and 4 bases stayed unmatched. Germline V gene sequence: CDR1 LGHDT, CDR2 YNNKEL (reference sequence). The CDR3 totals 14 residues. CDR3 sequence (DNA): TGTGCCAGCAGCCTAAGGACTAGCGGTGGGGAGCTGTTTTTT. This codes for CASSLRTSGGELFF.

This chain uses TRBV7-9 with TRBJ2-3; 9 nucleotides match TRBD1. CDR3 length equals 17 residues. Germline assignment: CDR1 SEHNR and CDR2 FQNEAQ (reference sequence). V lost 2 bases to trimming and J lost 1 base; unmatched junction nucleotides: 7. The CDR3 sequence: CASSLTTGGGGTDTQYF. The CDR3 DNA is TGTGCCAGCAGCTTAACGACAGGGGGAGGCGGCACAGATACGCAGTATTTT.

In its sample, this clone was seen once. CDR3 DNA: TGCGCCAGCAGTCTACTAGCGGCCTCCTACAATGAGCAGTTCTTC. Protein sequence: CASSLLAASYNEQFF. J is TRBJ2-1 and V is TRBV10-2; 8 bases map to TRBD2. Germline lookup yields CDR1 WSHSY and CDR2 SAAADI. This CDR3 has 15 amino acids. The V segment lost 5 bases and the J segment 0 bases; nucleotides outside the gene matches: 3.

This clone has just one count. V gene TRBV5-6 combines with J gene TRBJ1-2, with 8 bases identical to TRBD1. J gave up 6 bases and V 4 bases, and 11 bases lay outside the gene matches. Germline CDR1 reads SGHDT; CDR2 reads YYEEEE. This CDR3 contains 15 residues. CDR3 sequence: CASSRRDRNMNGYTF. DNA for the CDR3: TGTGCCAGCAGCCGCCGGGACAGGAATATGAATGGCTACACCTTC.

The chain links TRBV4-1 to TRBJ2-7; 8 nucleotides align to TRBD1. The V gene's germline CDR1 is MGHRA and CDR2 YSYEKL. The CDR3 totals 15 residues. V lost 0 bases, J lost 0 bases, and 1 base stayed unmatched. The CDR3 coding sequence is TGCGCCAGCAGCCAAGAGGACAGGGCCTCCTACGAGCAGTACTTC. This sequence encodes CASSQEDRASYEQYF.

The CDR3 DNA reads TGTGCCAGCAGTTTCACCCGGACTAGCCCTCAAGAGACCCAGTACTTC. Its protein product is CASSFTRTSPQETQYF. The chain employs TRBV6-2 or TRBV6-3 and TRBJ2-5; 8 nucleotides align to TRBD2. CDR1 is MNHEY and CDR2 is SVGEGT in the germline V gene. The CDR3 sequence is 16 residues long. Unmatched junction bases numbered 9, after V lost 4 bases and J lost 2 bases.

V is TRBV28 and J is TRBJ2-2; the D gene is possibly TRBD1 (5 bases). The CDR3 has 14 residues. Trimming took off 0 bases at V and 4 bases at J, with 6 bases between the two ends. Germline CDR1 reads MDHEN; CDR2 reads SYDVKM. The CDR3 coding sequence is TGTGCCAGCAGTTTATGGACAGTCACCGGGGAGCTGTTTTTT. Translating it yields CASSLWTVTGELFF.

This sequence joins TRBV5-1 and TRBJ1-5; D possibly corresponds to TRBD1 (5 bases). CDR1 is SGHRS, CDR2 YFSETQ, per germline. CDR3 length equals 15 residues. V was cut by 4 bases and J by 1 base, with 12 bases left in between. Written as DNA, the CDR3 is TGCGCCAGCAGCGCGCAGGGAGGGAGCAATCAGCCCCAGCATTTT. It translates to CASSAQGGSNQPQHF. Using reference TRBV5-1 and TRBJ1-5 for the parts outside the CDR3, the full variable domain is KAGVTQTPRYLIKTRGQQVTLSCSPISGHRSVSWYQQTPGQGLQFLFEYFSETQRNKGNFPGRFSGRQFSNSRSEMNVSTLELGDSALYLCASSAQGGSNQPQHFGDGTRLSIL.

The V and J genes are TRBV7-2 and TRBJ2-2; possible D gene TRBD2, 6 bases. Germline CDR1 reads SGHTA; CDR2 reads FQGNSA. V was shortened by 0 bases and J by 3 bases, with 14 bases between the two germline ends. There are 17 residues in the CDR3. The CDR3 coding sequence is TGTGCCAGCAGCTTAGCAGTCCAACTAGCAGACACCGGGGAGCTGTTTTTT. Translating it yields CASSLAVQLADTGELFF.

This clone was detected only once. The DNA for the CDR3 is TGTGCCAGCAGTCAAACAGGGAATTCACCCCTCCACTTT. It codes for CASSQTGNSPLHF. The chain is built from TRBV28 and TRBJ1-6; D possibly corresponds to TRBD1 (6 bases). The germline CDR1 and CDR2 sequences are MDHEN and SYDVKM. Trimming cost V 5 bases and J 7 bases, with 9 bases left between them. CDR3 length: 13 amino acids.

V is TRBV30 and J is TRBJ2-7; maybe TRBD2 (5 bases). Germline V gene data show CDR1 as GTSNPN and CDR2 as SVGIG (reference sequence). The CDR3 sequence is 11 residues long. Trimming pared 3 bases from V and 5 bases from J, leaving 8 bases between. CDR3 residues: CAWRFGDEQYF. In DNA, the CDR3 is TGTGCCTGGAGATTCGGGGACGAGCAGTACTTC.

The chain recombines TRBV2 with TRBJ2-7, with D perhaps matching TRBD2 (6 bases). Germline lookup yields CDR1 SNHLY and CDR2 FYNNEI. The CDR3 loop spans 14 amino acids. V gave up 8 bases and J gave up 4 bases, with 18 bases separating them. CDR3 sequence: CASGGTGTPYEQYF. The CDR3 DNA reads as TGTGCCAGCGGTGGGACTGGGACTCCGTACGAGCAGTACTTC.

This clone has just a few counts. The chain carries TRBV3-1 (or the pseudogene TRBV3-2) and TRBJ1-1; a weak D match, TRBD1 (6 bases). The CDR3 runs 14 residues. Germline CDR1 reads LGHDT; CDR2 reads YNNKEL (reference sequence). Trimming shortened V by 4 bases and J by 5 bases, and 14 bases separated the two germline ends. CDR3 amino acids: CASSPTGHGTEAFF. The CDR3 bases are TGTGCCAGCAGCCCGACAGGTCATGGAACTGAAGCTTTCTTT.

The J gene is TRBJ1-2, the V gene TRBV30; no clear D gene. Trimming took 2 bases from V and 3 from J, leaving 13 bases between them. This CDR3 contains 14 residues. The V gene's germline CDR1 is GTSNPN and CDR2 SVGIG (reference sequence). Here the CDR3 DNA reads TGTGCCTGGAGTCCCTTCGACTCTCACTATGGCTACACCTTC. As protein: CAWSPFDSHYGYTF.

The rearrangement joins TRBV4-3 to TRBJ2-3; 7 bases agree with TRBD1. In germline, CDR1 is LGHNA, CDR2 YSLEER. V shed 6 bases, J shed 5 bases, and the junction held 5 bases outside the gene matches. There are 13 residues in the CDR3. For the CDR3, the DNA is TGCGCCAGCAGTTCGCAGGGGGAAGATACGCAGTATTTT. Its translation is CASSSQGEDTQYF.

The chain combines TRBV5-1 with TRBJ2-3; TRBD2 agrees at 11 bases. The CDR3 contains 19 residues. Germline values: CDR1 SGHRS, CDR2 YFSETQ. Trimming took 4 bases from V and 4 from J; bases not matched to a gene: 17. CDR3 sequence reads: CASSRGLAETLGRPDTQYF. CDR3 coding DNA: TGCGCCAGCAGCCGGGGACTAGCGGAAACCCTGGGCCGACCAGATACGCAGTATTTT.

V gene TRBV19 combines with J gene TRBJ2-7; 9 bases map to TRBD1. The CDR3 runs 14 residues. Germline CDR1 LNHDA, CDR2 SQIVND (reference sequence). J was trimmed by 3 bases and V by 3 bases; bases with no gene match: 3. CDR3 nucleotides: TGTGCCAGTAGTATGGGACAGGGAGTCTACGAGCAGTACTTC. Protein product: CASSMGQGVYEQYF.

CDR3 sequence (DNA): TGTGCCAGCAGCTTAGGGAGGGCAGGGAGCACAGATACGCAGTATTTT. This codes for CASSLGRAGSTDTQYF. J is TRBJ2-3 and V is TRBV7-2; possible D gene TRBD2, 6 bases. Germline V lookup: CDR1 SGHTA, CDR2 FQGNSA. V lost 1 base and J 0 bases, leaving 11 bases between the germline ends. There are 16 residues in the CDR3.

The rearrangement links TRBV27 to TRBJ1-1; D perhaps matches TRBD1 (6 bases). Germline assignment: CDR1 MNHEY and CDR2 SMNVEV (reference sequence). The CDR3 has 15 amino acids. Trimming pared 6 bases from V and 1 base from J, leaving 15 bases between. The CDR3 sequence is CASSREGGRNTEAFF. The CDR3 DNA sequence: TGTGCCAGCAGCCGGGAGGGGGGGCGGAACACTGAAGCTTTCTTT.

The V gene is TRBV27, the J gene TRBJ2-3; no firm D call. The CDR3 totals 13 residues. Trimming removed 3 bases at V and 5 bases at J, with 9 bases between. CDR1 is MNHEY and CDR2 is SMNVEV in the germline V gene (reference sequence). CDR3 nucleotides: TGTGCCAGCAGTTTTACTACTCAAGATACGCAGTATTTT. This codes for CASSFTTQDTQYF.

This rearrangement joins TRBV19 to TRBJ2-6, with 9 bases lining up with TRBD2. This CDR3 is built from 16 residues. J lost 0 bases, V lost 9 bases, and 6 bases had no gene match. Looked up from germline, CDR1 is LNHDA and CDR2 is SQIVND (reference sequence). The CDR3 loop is CASELAGRSGANVLTF. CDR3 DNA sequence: TGTGCCAGCGAACTAGCGGGTCGCTCTGGGGCCAACGTCCTGACTTTC.